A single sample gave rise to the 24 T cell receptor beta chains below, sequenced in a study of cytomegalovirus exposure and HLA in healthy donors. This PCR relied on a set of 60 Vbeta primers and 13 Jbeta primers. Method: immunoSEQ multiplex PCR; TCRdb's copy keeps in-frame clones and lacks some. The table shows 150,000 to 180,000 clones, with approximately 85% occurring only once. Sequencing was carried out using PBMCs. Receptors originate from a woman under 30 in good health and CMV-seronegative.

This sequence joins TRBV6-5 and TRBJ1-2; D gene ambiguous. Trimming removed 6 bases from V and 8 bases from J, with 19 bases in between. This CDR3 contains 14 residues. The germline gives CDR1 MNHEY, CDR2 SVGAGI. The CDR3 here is CASSRFEGPSGYTF. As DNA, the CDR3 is TGTGCCAGCAGCCGTTTTGAGGGTCCGTCCGGCTACACCTTC.

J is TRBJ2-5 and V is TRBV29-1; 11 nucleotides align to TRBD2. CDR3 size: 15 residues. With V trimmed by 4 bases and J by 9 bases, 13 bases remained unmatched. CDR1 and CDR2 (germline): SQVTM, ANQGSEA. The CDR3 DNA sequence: TGCAGCGTTGCAACCACCCTAGCGGGAGGTACCCCCCAGTACTTC. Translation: CSVATTLAGGTPQYF.

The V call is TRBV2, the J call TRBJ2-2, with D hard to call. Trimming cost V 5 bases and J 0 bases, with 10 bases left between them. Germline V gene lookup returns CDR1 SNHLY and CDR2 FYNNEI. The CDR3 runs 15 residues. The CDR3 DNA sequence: TGTGCCAGCAGTTTTGACAAAACGAACACCGGGGAGCTGTTTTTT. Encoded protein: CASSFDKTNTGELFF.

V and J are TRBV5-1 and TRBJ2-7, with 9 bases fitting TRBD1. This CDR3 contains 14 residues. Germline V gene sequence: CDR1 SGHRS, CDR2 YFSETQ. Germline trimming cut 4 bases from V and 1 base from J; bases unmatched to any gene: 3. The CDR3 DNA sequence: TGCGCCAGCAGCCCGACAGGGGGGTCCTACGAGCAGTACTTC. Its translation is CASSPTGGSYEQYF.

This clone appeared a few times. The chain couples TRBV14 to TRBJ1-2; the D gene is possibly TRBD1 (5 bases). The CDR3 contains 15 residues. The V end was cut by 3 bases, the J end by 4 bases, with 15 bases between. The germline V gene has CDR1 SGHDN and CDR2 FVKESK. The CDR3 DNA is TGTGCCAGCAGCCAGGGTGCCCAGGGAGGCTATGGCTACACCTTC. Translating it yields CASSQGAQGGYGYTF.

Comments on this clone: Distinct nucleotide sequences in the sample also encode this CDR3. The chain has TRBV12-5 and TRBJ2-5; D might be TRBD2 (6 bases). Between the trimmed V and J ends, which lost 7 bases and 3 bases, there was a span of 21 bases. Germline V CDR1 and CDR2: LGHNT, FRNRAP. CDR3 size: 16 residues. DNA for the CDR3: TGTGCTAGTGCCTCTGGGTTAGCGGTCCCAGAAGAGACCCAGTACTTC. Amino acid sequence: CASASGLAVPEETQYF.

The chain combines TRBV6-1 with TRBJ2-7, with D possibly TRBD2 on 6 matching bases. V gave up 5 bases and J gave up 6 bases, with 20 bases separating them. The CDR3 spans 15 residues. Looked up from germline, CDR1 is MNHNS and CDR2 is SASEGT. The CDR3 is CASSPTAGGTSEQYF. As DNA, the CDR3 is TGTGCCAGCAGTCCAACGGCCGGCGGGACCAGCGAGCAGTACTTC.

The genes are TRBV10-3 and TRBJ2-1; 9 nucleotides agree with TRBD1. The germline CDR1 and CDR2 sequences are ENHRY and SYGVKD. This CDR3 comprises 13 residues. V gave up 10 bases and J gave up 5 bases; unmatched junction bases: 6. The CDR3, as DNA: TGTGCCAGCCGGACAGGGGAAAACAATGAGCAGTTCTTC. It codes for CASRTGENNEQFF.

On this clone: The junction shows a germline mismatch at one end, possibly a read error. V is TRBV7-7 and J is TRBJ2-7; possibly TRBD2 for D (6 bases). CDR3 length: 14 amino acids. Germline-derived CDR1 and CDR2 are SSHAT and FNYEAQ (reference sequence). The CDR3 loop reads CASSPGGRNGEQYF. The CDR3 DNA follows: TGTGCTAGCAGCCCTGGGGGGAGGAACGGGGAGCAGTACTTC. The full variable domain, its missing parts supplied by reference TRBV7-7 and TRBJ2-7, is GAGVSQSPRYKVTKRGQDVTLRCDPISSHATLYWYQQALGQGPEFLTYFNYEAQPDKSGLPSDRFSAERPEGSISTLTIQRTEQRDSAMYRCASSPGGRNGEQYFGPGTRLTVT.

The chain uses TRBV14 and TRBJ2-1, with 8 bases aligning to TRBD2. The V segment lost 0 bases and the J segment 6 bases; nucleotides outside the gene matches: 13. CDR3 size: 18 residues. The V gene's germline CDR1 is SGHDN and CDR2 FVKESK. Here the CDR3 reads CASSQDTPLWSGSNEQFF. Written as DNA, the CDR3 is TGTGCCAGCAGCCAAGATACCCCGTTATGGAGCGGGAGCAATGAGCAGTTCTTC. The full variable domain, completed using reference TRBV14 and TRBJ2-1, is EAGVTQFPSHSVIEKGQTVTLRCDPISGHDNLYWYRRVMGKEIKFLLHFVKESKQDESGMPNNRFLAERTGGTYSTLKVQPAELEDSGVYFCASSQDTPLWSGSNEQFFGPGTRLTVL.

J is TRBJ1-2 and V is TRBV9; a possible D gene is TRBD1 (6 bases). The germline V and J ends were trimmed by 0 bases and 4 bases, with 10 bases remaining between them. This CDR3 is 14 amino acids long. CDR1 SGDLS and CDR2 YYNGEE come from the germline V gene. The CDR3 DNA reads TGTGCCAGCAGCGTAGTGGCAGGGGTCTATGGCTACACCTTC. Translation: CASSVVAGVYGYTF.

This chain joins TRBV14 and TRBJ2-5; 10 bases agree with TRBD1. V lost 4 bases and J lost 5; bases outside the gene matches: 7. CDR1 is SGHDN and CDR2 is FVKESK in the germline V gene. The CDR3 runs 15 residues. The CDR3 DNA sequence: TGTGCCAGCAGCCCTGGGACAGGGGCCGGGGAGACCCAGTACTTC. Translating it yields CASSPGTGAGETQYF.

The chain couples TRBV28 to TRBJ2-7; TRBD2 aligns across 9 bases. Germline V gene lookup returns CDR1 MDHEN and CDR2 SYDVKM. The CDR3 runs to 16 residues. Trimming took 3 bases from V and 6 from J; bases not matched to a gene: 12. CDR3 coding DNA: TGTGCCAGCAGTTTCGGCGGGAGGGCAGGTTTAGGCGAGCAGTACTTC. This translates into CASSFGGRAGLGEQYF. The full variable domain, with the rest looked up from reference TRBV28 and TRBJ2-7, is DVKVTQSSRYLVKRTGEKVFLECVQDMDHENMFWYRQDPGLGLRLIYFSYDVKMKEKGDIPEGYSVSREKKERFSLILESASTNQTSMYLCASSFGGRAGLGEQYFGPGTRLTVT.

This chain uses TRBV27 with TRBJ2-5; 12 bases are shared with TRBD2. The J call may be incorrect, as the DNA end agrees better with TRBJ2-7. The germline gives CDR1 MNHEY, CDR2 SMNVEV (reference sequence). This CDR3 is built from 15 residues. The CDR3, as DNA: TGTGCCAGCAGTCCGTCTAGCGGGAGGGGATACGAGCAGTACTTC. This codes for CASSPSSGRGYEQYF.

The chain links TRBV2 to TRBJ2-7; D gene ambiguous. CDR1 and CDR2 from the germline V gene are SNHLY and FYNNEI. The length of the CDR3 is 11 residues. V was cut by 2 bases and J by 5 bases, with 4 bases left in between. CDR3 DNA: TGTGCCAGCAGTGAACTTGACGAGCAGTACTTC. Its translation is CASSELDEQYF.

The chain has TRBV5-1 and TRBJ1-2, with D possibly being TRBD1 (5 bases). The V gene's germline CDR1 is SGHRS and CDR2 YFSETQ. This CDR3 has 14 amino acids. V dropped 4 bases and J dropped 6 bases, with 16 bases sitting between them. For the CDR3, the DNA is TGCGCCAGCAGCCCGACGGGGGGAGGTAATGGCTACACCTTC. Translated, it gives CASSPTGGGNGYTF.

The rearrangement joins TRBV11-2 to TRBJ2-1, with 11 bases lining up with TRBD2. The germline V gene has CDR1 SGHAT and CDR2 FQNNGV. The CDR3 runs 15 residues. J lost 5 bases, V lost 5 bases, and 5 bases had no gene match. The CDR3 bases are TGTGCCAGCAGCCTAGGGACTAGCGGAGACAATGAGCAGTTCTTC. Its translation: CASSLGTSGDNEQFF.

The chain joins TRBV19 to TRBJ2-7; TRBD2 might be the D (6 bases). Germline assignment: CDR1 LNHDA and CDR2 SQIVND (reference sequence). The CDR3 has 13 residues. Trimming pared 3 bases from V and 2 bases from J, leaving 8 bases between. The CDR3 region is CASSITGAYEQYF. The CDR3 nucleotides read TGTGCCAGTAGTATTACGGGGGCCTACGAGCAGTACTTC.

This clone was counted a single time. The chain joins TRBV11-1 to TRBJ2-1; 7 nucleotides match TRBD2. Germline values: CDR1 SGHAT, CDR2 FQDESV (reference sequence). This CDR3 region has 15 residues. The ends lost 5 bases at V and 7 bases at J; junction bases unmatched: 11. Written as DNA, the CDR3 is TGTGCCAGCAGCCCATTCCGGGGGAGGGGTAATGAGCAGTTCTTC. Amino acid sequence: CASSPFRGRGNEQFF.

CDR3 sequence: CVTYGRGNTEAFF. CDR3 in DNA: TGTGTCACGTATGGGAGGGGGAACACTGAAGCTTTCTTT. V usage is TRBV27 and J usage is TRBJ1-1, with D maybe TRBD1 (5 bases). The CDR3 runs 13 residues. Per germline, CDR1 MNHEY and CDR2 SMNVEV (reference sequence).

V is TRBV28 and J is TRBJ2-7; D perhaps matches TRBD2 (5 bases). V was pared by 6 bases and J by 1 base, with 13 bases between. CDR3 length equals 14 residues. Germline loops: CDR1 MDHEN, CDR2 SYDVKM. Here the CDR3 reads CASRGGLASYEQYF. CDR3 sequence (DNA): TGTGCCAGCAGGGGCGGGCTAGCTTCCTACGAGCAGTACTTC.

For the CDR3, the DNA is TGTGCCAGTATCCGTAGCGGGAGCCCCTACAATGAGCAGTTCTTC. Translated, it gives CASIRSGSPYNEQFF. The chain couples TRBV19 to TRBJ2-1, with 9 bases aligning to TRBD2. The CDR3 has 15 residues. The germline V gene encodes CDR1 LNHDA and CDR2 SQIVND (reference sequence). V lost 7 bases and J lost 2; bases outside the gene matches: 6.

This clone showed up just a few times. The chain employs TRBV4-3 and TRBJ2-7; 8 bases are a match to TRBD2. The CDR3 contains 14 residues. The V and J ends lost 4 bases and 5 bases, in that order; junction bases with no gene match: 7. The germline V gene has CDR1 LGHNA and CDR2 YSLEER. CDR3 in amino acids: CASSLTPGGNEQYF. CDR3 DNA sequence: TGCGCCAGCAGCCTAACCCCGGGGGGGAACGAGCAGTACTTC.

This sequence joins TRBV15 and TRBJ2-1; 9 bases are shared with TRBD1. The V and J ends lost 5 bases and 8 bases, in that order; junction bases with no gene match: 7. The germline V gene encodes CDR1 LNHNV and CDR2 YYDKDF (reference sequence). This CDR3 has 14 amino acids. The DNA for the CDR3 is TGTGCCACCAGCCAACGACAGGGGGTAGATGAGCAGTTCTTC. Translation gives CATSQRQGVDEQFF.